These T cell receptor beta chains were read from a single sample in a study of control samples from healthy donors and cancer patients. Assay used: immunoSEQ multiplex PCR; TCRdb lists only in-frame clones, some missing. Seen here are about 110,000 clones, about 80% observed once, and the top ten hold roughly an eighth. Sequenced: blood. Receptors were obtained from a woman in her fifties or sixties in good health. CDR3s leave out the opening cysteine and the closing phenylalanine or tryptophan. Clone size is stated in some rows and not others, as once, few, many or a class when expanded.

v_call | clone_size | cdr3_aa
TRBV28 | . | ASSTPGGGTEAF
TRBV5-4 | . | ASSWRSRGMPSYEQY
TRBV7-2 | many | ASSLGGSVYGYT
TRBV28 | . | ASSSGLNEKLF
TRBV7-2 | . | ASSRPTGIDSPLH
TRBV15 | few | ATSRGLGVGDGYT
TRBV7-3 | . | ASSLDRAWDEAKNIQY
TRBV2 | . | ASRFGSPLH
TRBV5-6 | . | ASSFKDRGGSPLH
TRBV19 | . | ASSMGRATNEKLF
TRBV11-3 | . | ASSPGLAGELF
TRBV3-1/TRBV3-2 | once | ASSLNAGVDTQY
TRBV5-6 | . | ASSLDRGYEQY
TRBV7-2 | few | ASSPGGRNQPQH
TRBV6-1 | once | ASSEEYGRRTEAF
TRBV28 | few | ASSGLMRVVDQPQH
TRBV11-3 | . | ASSLRGGTEAF
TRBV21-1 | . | ASSKDSATSGANVLT
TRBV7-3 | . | ASSFTGGGTQY
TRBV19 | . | ASTPQRAGVSGYT
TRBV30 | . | AWRSGDYNEKLF
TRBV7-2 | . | ASSQSGFDEQY
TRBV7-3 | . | ASSLGARGTTTDTQY
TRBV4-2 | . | ASSLDTQGANSPLH
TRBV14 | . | ASSHGLLLAKNIQY
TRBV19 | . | ASSASGQGPHEQF
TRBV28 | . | ASSFLLGQGGFEQY
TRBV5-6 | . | ASSPGQLNQPQH
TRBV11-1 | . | ASRLSGGAKNIQY
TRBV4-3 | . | ASSQVTAGRFIVRQF
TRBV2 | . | ASQSYEQF
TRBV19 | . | ASMEQRGTGELF
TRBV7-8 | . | ASSLIDRGGGYT
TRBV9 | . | ASSTSGGLSYNEQF
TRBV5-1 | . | ASSLSTNSYEQY
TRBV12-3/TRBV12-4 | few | ASSLTGLGIY
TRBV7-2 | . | ASSLAGGGAGELF
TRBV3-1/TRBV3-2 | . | ASSQDCEAGGAICNSPLH
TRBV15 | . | ATRGTQRRGTEAF
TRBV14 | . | ASSQETSGTREQY
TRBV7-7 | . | ASSLDRTDTQY
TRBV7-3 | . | ASSEPGQGAGEAF
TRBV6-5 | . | ASSSIHFGLVSEQY
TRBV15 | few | ATSLRGDNEQF
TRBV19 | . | ASNVGQQGQPQH
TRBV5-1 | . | ASSLSQGLYGYT
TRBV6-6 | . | ASMGRESSNTIY
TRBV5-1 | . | ASSRTGNTEAF
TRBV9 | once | ASSVAAGGHSPLH
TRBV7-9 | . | ASSLRHPTNEKLF
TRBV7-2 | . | ASSLYRGEGGYT
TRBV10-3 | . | AISESSRSNEKLF